This is a list of T cell receptor beta chains from one sample in a study of identifying expanded T cells in peripheral blood. Clones were sequenced by immunoSEQ multiplex PCR, and TCRdb holds only the in-frame ones, with some missing. The profile shows over 90,000 clones, roughly 88% of them singletons. Sequencing was performed on blood. These receptors all come from a person between 18 and 75 years old in good health. The CDR3 runs from the conserved cysteine through the conserved F or W. The order of the fields is J gene, clone size, V gene, D gene, CDR3 protein, CDR3 DNA. The D gene is left open where the match is weak. Clone size is given for some rows only: seen once, a few or many times, or a class if the clone is expanded.

>TRBJ2-6|.|TRBV7-9|.
CASSLVEGVSGANVLTF
TGTGCCAGCAGCTTGGTGGAGGGCGTCTCTGGGGCCAACGTCCTGACTTTC
>TRBJ1-1|.|TRBV18|.
CASSPSRSDSNTEAFF
TGTGCCAGCTCACCCTCACGGTCTGACTCGAACACTGAAGCTTTCTTT
>TRBJ1-1|few|TRBV19|TRBD1
CASSAGTGGYNEAFF
TGTGCCAGTAGTGCGGGGACAGGGGGTTATAATGAAGCTTTCTTT
>TRBJ2-5|.|TRBV20-1|TRBD2
CSAGGVETQYF
TGCAGTGCTGGGGGGGTAGAGACCCAGTACTTC
>TRBJ1-5|few|TRBV27|.
CASSLGQGNQPQHF
TGTGCCAGCAGTTTAGGGCAGGGTAATCAGCCCCAGCATTTT
>TRBJ1-1|.|TRBV9|.
CASSDDAGRMNTEAFF
TGTGCCAGCAGCGACGACGCTGGACGGATGAACACTGAAGCTTTCTTT
>TRBJ1-1|few|TRBV10-3|.
CAIRLTGELTEAFF
TGTGCCATCAGATTGACAGGAGAACTAACTGAAGCTTTCTTT
>TRBJ2-2|once|TRBV4-1|.
CASSPPGVTNTGELFF
TGCGCCAGCAGCCCCCCAGGGGTCACTAACACCGGGGAGCTGTTTTTT
>TRBJ2-7|.|TRBV19|TRBD2
CASKSGKNTYEQYF
TGTGCCAGTAAAAGCGGGAAAAACACCTACGAGCAGTACTTC
>TRBJ2-3|.|TRBV5-1|TRBD2
CASGALAGPLDTQYF
TGCGCCAGCGGGGCGCTAGCGGGGCCCCTGGATACGCAGTATTTT